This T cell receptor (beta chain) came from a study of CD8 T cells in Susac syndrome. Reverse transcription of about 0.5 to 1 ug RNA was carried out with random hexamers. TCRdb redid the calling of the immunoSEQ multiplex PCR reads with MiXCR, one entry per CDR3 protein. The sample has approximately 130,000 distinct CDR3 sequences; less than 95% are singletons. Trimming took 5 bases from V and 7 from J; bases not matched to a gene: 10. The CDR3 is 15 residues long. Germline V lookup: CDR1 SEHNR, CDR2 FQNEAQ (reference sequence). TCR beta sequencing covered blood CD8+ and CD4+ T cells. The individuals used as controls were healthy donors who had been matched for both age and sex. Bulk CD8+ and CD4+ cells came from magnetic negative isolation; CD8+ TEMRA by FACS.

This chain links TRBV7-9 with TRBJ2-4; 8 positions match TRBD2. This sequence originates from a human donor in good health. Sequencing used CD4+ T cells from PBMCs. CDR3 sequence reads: CASSLGSGILNIQYF. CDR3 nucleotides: TGTGCCAGCAGCCTGGGTAGCGGGATACTGAACATTCAGTACTTC.